This T cell receptor (beta chain) was recorded in a study of cytomegalovirus exposure and HLA in healthy donors. Data came from immunoSEQ multiplex PCR; TCRdb stores just in-frame clones and leaves some out. Here the sample spans roughly 45,000 clones, nearly 95% being singletons. The ends lost 3 bases at V and 4 bases at J; junction bases unmatched: 5. CDR1 and CDR2 (germline): SGHTA, FQGNSA. The CDR3 is made up of 14 amino acids. The sequenced sample consisted of PBMCs. The chain recombines TRBV7-2 with TRBJ2-7, with 8 bases aligning to TRBD1. This clonotype was obtained from a woman aged 18-29 years in good health and CMV-seropositive. The CDR3 DNA is TGTGCCAGCAGCTTGAGCGGACAGGGATACGAGCAGTACTTC. Amino acid sequence: CASSLSGQGYEQYF.